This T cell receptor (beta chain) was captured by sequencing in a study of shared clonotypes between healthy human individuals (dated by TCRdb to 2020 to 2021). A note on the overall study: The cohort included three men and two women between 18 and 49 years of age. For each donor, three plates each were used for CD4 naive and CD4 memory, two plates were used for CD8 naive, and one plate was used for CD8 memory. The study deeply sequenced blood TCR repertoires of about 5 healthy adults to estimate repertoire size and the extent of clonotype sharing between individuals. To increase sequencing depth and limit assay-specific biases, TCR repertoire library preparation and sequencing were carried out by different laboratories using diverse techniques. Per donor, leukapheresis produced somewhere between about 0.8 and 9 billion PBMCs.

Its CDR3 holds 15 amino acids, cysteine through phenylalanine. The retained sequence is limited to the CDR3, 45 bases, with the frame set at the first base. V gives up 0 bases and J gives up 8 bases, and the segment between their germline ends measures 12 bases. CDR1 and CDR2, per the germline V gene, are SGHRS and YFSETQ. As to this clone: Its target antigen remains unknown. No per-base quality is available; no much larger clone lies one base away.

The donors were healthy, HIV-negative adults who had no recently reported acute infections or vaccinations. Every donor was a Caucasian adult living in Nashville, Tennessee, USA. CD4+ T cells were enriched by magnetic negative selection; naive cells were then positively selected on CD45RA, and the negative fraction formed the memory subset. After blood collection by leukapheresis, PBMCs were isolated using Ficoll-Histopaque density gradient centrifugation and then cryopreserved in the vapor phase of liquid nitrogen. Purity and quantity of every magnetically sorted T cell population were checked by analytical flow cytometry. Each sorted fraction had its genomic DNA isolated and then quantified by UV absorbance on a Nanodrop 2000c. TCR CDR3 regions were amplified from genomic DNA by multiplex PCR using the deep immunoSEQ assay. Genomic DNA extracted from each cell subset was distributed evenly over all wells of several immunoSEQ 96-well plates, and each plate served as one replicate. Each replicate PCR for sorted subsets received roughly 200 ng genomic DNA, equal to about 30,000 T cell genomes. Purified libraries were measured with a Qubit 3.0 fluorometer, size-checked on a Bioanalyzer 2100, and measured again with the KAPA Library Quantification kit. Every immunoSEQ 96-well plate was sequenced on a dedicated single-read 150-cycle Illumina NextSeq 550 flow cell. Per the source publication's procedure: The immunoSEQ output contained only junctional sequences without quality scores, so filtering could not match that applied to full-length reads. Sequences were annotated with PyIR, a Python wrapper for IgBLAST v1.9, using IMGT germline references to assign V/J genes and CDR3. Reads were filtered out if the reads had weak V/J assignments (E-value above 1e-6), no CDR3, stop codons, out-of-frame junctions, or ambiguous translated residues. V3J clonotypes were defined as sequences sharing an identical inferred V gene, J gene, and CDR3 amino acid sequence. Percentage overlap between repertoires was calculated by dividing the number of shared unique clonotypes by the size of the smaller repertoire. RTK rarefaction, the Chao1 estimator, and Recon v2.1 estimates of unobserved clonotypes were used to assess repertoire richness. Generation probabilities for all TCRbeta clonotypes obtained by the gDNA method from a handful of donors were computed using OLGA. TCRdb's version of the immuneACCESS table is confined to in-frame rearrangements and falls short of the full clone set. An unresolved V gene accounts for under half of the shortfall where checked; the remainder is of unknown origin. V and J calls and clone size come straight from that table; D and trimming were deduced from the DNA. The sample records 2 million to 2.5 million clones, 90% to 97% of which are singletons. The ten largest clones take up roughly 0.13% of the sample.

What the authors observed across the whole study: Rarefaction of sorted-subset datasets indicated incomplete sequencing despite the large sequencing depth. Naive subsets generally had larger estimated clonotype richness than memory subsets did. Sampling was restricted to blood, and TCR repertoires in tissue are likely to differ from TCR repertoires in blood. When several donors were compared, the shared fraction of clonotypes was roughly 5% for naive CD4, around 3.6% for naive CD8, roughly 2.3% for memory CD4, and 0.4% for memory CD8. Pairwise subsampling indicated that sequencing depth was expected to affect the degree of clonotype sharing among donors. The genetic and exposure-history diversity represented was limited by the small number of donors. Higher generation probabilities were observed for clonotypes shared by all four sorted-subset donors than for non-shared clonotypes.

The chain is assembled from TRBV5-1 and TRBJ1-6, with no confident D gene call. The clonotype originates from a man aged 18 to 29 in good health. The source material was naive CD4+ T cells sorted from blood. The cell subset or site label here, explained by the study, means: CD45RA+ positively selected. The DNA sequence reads TGCGCCAGCAGCTTGGAACCGTTTCCATATTCACCCCTCCACTTT. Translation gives CASSLEPFPYSPLHF. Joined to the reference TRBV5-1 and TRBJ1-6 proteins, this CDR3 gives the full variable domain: KAGVTQTPRYLIKTRGQQVTLSCSPISGHRSVSWYQQTPGQGLQFLFEYFSETQRNKGNFPGRFSGRQFSNSRSEMNVSTLELGDSALYLCASSLEPFPYSPLHFGNGTRLTVT.